This T cell receptor (beta chain) was recovered during a study of early T cells in non-severe SARS-CoV-2 infection. Attachment of unique molecular identifiers was made to individual cDNA molecules. In TCRdb, the 5' RACE reads were re-called with MiXCR into one record per CDR3 protein. The top ten hold roughly 20% of the sample, which has more than 20,000 distinct CDR3 sequences, roughly 4% seen once. V dropped 6 bases and J dropped 4; count of bases not matched to a gene: 8. The germline V gene encodes CDR1 MNHEY and CDR2 SVGEGT. The CDR3 spans 15 residues. This clonotype is termed medium-sized. The TCR comes from an adult who was a healthcare worker with PCR-confirmed SARS-CoV-2 infection or an uninfected control (not recorded which). Material for sequencing was whole blood. The chain joins TRBV6-2 or TRBV6-3 to TRBJ2-2; 7 bases line up with TRBD2. The CDR3 is CASSPDGGFTGELFF. CDR3 DNA sequence: TGTGCCAGCAGCCCAGACGGGGGGTTCACCGGGGAGCTGTTTTTT.